Sequencing of this T cell receptor (beta chain) was carried out in a study of shared clonotypes between healthy human individuals. This CDR3 contains 16 residues. V shed 6 bases, J shed 1 base, and the junction held 10 bases outside the gene matches. Germline loops: CDR1 SNHLY, CDR2 FYNNEI. Method: immunoSEQ multiplex PCR; TCRdb's copy keeps in-frame clones and lacks some. The data contain 550,000 to 800,000 clones, about 90% of them singletons. This TCR derives from a man between 18 and 29 years old in good health. Some clones in this sample may be carry-over from other donors' samples. Sequences were obtained from memory CD8+ T cells from PBMCs. As to subset: CD45RO+ cells pooled with CCR7-negative TemRA cells. The chain joins TRBV2 to TRBJ2-3; 7 nucleotides agree with TRBD2. The CDR3 protein is CASRPRTSRRTDTQYF. The CDR3 DNA is TGTGCCAGCAGACCCCGGACTAGTCGTCGCACAGATACGCAGTATTTT.